This TCR beta chain comes out of a study of blood T cells in healthy people across ages (dated by TCRdb to between 2015 and 2016). With respect to the entire study: In model experiments, roughly one uniquely barcoded TCR beta cDNA molecule per two T cells was captured by template switching. To track age-related changes in TCR beta repertoire diversity, the study relied on deep sequencing normalized with unique cDNA molecular identifiers. The donors were divided into four age groups: young (average about 16 years), middle-aged (approximately 41), aged (roughly 66) and long-lived (roughly 88). Donors of different ages were randomly distributed across sequencing lanes to avoid experimental bias. Using the same blood draw, the study looked at two additional independent replicas of 1 million unique cDNA reads for two donors, one aged 18 to 30 and the other aged 80 or older.

Donors were under 40 systemically healthy Caucasian individuals from Russia aged 6 to 90 years. Around 10 milliliters of peripheral blood were collected from each donor into EDTA-treated Vacutainer tubes. Ficoll-Paque density-gradient centrifugation was used to isolate PBMCs, with at least 6 million per sample. Trizol reagent was used to extract total RNA from PBMCs, with at least 5 micrograms per sample. For every donor, an aliquot of PBMCs went through flow cytometry to measure the percentages of naive CD45RAhigh/CD27high T cells. V is pared back by 0 bases and J by 2 bases, with 11 bases lying between the germline termini. CDR1 and CDR2, per the germline V gene (reference sequence), are LNHNV and YYDKDF. The CDR3 sequence holds 15 residues, the cysteine and phenylalanine included. The entry retains the CDR3 DNA only, 45 bases that are in frame from base 1. What the work shows at the level of the full study, not this receptor alone: Because donor CMV infection status was unknown, age-related changes in expanded clonotypes were potentially confounded. The percentage of naive T cells measured by flow cytometry correlated strongly with observed TCR beta diversity. Because profiling used bulk unsorted PBMCs, naive and antigen-experienced compartments could not be compared conclusively. Total diversity estimates from one million sequenced T cells were considered lower bounds and underestimates. Compared with the aged group, more naive CD4+ T cells, fewer expanded clones and increased TCR diversity were shown by the long-lived group, suggesting age selection. As age increased, observed TCR beta diversity per million T cells dropped in a roughly linear way, and a significant reduction was already evident by age about 40.

The library was produced with 5' RACE. TCRdb lists the instrument as Illumina HiSeq 2500. The second PCR ran for about 6 to 12 cycles and used a J-beta primer mix along with a sample-barcoded 5' primer. A template-switch 5' adaptor carrying 12 random nucleotides introduced a unique molecular identifier onto each TCR beta cDNA molecule. Each sample yielded at least 2.5 million CDR3-containing paired-end reads. The Mint cDNA synthesis kit, primed by a TRBC-specific oligonucleotide, was used to synthesize first-strand cDNA from all RNA. Following uracil-DNA glycosylase treatment, all cDNA underwent a first 18-cycle PCR with the universal primers M1SS and BC2_uni_R. As for how the authors treated the data: For normalization, 1 million high-quality reads were randomly selected from each sample, with every read carrying a distinct molecular identifier. Reads with shared molecular identifiers were discarded instead of being binned into consensus sequences. MiTCR, with a Q25 quality threshold and the strictest error-elimination algorithm, was used for CDR3 identification, clonotype clustering and error correction. A nonparametric unseen species model with Euler transformation was used to estimate a lower bound on total TCR beta diversity. TCRdb redid the processing of the public reads, applying fastp at Q25 and MiXCR, and retained in-frame beta chains. Duplicate CDR3 protein sequences are folded into a single record with the most common DNA and genes. TCRdb, not the authors, supplied the V and J calls. In all, the sample holds roughly 730,000 distinct CDR3 sequences, and about 56% of those were seen once. 20% to 30% of the sample is held by the ten biggest clonotypes.

As regards this clonotype: The antigen it binds to is not known. Base qualities are missing; no much larger clone stands one base away.

The chain couples TRBV15 to TRBJ2-7, with a tentative D gene TRBD2 over 5 matching bases. This receptor was taken from a man in his forties or fifties in good health. Sequenced input: blood. In nucleotide form, the sequence is TGTGCCACCAGCAGAGATCGAGGGCAGACCTACGAGCAGTACTTC. Its translation is CATSRDRGQTYEQYF.